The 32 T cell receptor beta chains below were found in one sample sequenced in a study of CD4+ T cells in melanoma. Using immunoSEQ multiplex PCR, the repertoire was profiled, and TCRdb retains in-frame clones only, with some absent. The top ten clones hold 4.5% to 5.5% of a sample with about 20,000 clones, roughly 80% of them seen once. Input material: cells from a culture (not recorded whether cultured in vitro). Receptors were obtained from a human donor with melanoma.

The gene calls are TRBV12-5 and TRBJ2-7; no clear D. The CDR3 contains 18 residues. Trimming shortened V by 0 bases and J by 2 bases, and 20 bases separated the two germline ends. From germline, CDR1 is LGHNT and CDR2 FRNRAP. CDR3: CASGLVRSISTSPYEQYF. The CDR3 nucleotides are TGTGCTAGTGGTTTGGTGAGGTCCATTTCGACGAGCCCCTACGAGCAGTACTTC.

The CDR3 DNA follows: TGTGCCAGCTCCACCACAGGGCTAGCCTACGAGCAGTACTTC. This gives the protein CASSTTGLAYEQYF. The V and J genes are TRBV19 and TRBJ2-7; a possible D gene is TRBD1 (6 bases). The CDR3 covers 14 residues. V lost 9 bases, J lost 2 bases, and 17 bases lay in between. Germline values: CDR1 LNHDA, CDR2 SQIVND (reference sequence).

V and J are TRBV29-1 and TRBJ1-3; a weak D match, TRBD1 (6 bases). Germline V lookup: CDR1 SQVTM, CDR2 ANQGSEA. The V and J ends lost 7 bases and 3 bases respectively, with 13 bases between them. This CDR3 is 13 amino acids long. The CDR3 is CSAGGQIGNTIYF. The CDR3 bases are TGCAGCGCCGGAGGACAGATTGGAAACACCATATATTTT.

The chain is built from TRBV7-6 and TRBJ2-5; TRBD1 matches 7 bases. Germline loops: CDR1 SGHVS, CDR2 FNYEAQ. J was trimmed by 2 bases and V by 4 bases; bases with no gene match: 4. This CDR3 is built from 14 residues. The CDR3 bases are TGTGCCAGCAGCTCCGGACAGGCACAAGAGACCCAGTACTTC. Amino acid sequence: CASSSGQAQETQYF.

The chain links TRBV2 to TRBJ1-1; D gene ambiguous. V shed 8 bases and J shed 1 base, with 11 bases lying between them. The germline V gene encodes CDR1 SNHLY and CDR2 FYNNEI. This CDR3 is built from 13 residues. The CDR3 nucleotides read TGTGCCAGCCCGCAAACAGAGAACACTGAAGCTTTCTTT. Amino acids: CASPQTENTEAFF.

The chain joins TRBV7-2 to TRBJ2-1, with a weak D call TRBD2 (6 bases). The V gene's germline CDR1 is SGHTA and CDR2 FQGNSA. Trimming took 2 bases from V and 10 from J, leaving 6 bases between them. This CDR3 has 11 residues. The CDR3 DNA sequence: TGTGCCAGCAGCTTACGGGGGGAGCAGTTCTTC. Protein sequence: CASSLRGEQFF.

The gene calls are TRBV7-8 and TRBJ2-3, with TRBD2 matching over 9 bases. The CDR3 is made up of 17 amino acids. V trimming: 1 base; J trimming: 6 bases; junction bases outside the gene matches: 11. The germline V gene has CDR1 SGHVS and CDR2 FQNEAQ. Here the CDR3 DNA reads TGTGCCAGCAGCTTAGTCTCCGGGCGGGGGGGCATGGATACGCAGTATTTT. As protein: CASSLVSGRGGMDTQYF.

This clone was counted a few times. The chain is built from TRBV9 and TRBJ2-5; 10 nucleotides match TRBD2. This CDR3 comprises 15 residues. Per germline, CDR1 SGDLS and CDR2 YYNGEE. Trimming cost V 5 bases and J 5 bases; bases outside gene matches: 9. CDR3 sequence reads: CASSPTSGARETQYF. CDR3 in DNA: TGTGCCAGCAGTCCAACTAGCGGGGCTAGGGAGACCCAGTACTTC.

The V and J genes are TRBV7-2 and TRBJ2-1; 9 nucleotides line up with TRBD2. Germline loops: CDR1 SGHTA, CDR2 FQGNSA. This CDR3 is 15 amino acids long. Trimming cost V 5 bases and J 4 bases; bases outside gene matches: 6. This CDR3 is CASSLLAGVYNEQFF. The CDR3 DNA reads TGTGCCAGCAGCCTCTTAGCGGGGGTTTACAATGAGCAGTTCTTC.

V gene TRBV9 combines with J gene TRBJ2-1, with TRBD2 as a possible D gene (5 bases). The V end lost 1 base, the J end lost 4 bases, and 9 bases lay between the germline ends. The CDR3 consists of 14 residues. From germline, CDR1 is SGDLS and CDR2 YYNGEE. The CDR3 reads CASSVRWEYNEQFF. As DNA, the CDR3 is TGTGCCAGCAGCGTAAGGTGGGAGTACAATGAGCAGTTCTTC.

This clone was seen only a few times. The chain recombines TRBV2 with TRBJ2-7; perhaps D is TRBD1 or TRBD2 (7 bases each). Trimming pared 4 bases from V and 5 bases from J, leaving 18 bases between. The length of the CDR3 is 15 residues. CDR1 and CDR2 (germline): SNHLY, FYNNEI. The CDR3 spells CASSGQGLLTNEQYF. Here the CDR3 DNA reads TGTGCCAGCAGTGGACAGGGACTACTAACGAACGAGCAGTACTTC. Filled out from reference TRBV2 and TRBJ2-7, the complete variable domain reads EPEVTQTPSHQVTQMGQEVILRCVPISNHLYFYWYRQILGQKVEFLVSFYNNEISEKSEIFDDQFSVERPDGSNFTLKIRSTKLEDSAMYFCASSGQGLLTNEQYFGPGTRLTVT.

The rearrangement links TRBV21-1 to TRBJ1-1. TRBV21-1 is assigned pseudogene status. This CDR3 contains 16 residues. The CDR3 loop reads CASSKAETGLNTEAFF. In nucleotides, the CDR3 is TGTGCCAGCAGCAAAGCGGAAACGGGACTTAACACTGAAGCTTTCTTT.

In nucleotides, the CDR3 is TGTGCCAGTAGTATGGGGGGTCCCGCCGGGACTGAAGCTTTCTTT. Its protein is CASSMGGPAGTEAFF. The rearrangement links TRBV19 to TRBJ1-1, with D perhaps TRBD1 (5 bases). V dropped 3 bases and J dropped 5 bases, with 16 bases sitting between them. CDR3 length: 15 residues. CDR1 is LNHDA and CDR2 is SQIVND in the germline V gene (reference sequence).

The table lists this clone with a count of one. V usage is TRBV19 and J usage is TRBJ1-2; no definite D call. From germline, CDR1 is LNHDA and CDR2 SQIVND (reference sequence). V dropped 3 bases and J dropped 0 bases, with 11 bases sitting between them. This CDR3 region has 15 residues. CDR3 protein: CASSMARAPNYGYTF. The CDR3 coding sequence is TGTGCCAGTAGTATGGCAAGGGCCCCTAACTATGGCTACACCTTC.

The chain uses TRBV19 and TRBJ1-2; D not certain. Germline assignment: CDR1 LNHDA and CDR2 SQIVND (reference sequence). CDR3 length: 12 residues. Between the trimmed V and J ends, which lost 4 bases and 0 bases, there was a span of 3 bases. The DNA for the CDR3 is TGTGCCAGTAGTAGTTCTAACTATGGCTACACCTTC. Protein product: CASSSSNYGYTF.

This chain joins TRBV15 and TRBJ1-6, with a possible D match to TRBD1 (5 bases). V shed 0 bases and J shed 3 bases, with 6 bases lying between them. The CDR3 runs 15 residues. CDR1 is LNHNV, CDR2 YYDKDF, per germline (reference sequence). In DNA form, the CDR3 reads TGTGCCACCAGCAGAGATGGGGGCTATAATTCACCCCTCCACTTT. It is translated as CATSRDGGYNSPLHF. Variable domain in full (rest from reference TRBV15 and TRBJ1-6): DAMVIQNPRYQVTQFGKPVTLSCSQTLNHNVMYWYQQKSSQAPKLLFHYYDKDFNNEADTPDNFQSRRPNTSFCFLDIRSPGLGDTAMYLCATSRDGGYNSPLHFGNGTRLTVT.

The CDR3 coding sequence is TGTGCCAGCAGCTTATACCGGGACATTGGGCATGCAACTAATGAAAAACTGTTTTTT. This translates into CASSLYRDIGHATNEKLFF. The rearrangement links TRBV5-6 to TRBJ1-4, with a possible D match to TRBD1 (6 bases). Trimming shortened V by 2 bases and J by 0 bases, and 20 bases separated the two germline ends. There are 19 residues in the CDR3. Germline loops: CDR1 SGHDT, CDR2 YYEEEE.

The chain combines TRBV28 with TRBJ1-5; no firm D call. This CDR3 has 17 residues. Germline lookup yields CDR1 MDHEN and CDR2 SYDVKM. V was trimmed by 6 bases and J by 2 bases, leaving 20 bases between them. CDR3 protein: CASSHNPPKVGNQPQHF. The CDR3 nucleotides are TGTGCCAGCAGCCACAACCCCCCAAAAGTAGGCAATCAGCCCCAGCATTTT. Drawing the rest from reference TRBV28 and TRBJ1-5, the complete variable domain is DVKVTQSSRYLVKRTGEKVFLECVQDMDHENMFWYRQDPGLGLRLIYFSYDVKMKEKGDIPEGYSVSREKKERFSLILESASTNQTSMYLCASSHNPPKVGNQPQHFGDGTRLSIL.

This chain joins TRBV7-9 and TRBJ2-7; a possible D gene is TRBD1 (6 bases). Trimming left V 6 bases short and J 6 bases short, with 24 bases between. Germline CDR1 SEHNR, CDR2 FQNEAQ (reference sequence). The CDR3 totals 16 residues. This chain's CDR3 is CASSRQGLGQIGEQYF. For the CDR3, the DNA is TGTGCCAGCAGTCGGCAGGGGCTCGGGCAGATAGGCGAGCAGTACTTC.

CDR3 sequence reads: CASSLGRPAEAFF. In nucleotides, the CDR3 is TGTGCCAGCAGCTTAGGTCGGCCGGCTGAAGCTTTCTTT. This rearrangement joins TRBV7-2 to TRBJ1-1; D is unresolved. The CDR3 contains 13 residues. CDR1 and CDR2 (germline): SGHTA, FQGNSA. The V end was cut by 1 base, the J end by 6 bases, with 9 bases between. Filled out from reference TRBV7-2 and TRBJ1-1, the complete variable domain reads GAGVSQSPSNKVTEKGKDVELRCDPISGHTALYWYRQSLGQGLEFLIYFQGNSAPDKSGLPSDRFSAERTGGSVSTLTIQRTQQEDSAVYLCASSLGRPAEAFFGQGTRLTVV.

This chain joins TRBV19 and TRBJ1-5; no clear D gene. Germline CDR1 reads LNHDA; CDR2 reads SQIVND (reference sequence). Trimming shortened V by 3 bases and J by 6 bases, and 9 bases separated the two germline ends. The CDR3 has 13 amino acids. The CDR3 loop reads CASSIGVGQPQHF. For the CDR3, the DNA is TGTGCCAGTAGTATTGGGGTCGGTCAGCCCCAGCATTTT.

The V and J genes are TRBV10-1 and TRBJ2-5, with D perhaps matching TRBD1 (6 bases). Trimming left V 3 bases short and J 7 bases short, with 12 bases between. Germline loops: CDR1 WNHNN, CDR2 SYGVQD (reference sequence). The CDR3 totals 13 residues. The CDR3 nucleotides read TGCGCCAGCAGTGACCAGGGGTTAGGGACCCAGTACTTC. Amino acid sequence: CASSDQGLGTQYF.

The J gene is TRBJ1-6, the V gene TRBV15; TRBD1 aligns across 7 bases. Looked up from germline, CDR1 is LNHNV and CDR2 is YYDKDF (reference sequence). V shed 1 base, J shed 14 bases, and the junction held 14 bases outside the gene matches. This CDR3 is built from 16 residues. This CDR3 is CATSRATRDSTLTLHF. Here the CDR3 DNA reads TGTGCCACCAGCAGAGCGACTCGGGACAGTACTCTGACCCTCCACTTT.

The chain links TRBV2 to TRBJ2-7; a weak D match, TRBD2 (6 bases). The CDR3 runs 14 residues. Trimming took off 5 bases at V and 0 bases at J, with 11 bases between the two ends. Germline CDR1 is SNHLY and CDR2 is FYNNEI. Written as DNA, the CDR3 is TGTGCCAGCAGTCGAGCGGGTAGCTCCTACGAGCAGTACTTC. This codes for CASSRAGSSYEQYF. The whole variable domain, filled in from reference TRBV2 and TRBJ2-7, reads EPEVTQTPSHQVTQMGQEVILRCVPISNHLYFYWYRQILGQKVEFLVSFYNNEISEKSEIFDDQFSVERPDGSNFTLKIRSTKLEDSAMYFCASSRAGSSYEQYFGPGTRLTVT.

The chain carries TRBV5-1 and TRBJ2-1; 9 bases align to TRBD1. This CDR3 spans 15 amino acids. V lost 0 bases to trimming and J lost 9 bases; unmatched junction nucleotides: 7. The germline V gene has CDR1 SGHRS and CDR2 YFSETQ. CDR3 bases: TGCGCCAGCAGCTTGGCCTGGGACAGGGATGGTGAGCAGTTCTTC. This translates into CASSLAWDRDGEQFF.

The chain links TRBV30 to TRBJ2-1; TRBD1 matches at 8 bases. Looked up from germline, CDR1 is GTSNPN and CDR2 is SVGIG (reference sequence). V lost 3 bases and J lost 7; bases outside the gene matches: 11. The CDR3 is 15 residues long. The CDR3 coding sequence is TGTGCCTGGAGGAGGGACAGGAAAAGAGGAAATGAGCAGTTCTTC. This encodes CAWRRDRKRGNEQFF.

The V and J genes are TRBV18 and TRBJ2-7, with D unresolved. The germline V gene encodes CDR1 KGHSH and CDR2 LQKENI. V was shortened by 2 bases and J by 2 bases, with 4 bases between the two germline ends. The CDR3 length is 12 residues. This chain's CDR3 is CASSPNPYEQYF. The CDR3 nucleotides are TGTGCCAGCTCACCAAACCCCTACGAGCAGTACTTC.

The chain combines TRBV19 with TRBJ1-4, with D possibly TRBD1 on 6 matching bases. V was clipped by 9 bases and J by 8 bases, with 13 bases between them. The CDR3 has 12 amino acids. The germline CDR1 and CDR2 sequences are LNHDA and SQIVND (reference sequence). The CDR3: CASRGQWEKLFF. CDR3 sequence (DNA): TGTGCCAGCCGTGGACAGTGGGAAAAACTGTTTTTT. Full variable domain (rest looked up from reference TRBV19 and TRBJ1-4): DGGITQSPKYLFRKEGQNVTLSCEQNLNHDAMYWYRQDPGQGLRLIYYSQIVNDFQKGDIAEGYSVSREKKESFPLTVTSAQKNPTAFYLCASRGQWEKLFFGSGTQLSVL.

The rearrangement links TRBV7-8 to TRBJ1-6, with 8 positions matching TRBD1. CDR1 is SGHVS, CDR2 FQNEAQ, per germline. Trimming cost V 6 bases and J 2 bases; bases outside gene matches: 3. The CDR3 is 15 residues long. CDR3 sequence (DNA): TGTGCCAGCAGGGTGGACAGGGCCTATAATTCACCCCTCCACTTT. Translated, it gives CASRVDRAYNSPLHF.

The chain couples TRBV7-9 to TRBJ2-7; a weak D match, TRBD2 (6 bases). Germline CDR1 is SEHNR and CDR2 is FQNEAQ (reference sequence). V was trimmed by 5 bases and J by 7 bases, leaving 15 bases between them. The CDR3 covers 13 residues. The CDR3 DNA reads TGTGCCAGCAGCCGTCCGGGGAGGAGGGAGCAGTACTTC. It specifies CASSRPGRREQYF.

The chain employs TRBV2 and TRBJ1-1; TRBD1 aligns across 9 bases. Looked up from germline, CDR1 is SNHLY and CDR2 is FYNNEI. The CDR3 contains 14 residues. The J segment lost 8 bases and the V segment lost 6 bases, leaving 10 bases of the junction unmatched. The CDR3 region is CASRRDRGKEEAFF. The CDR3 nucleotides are TGTGCCAGCAGAAGAGACAGGGGGAAAGAAGAAGCTTTCTTT.

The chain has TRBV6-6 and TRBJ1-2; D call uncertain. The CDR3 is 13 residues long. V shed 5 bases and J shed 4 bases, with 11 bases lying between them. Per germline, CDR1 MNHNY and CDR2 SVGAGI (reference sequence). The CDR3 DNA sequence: TGTGCCAGCAGTCCCTCAGGACTCTATGGCTACACCTTC. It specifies CASSPSGLYGYTF.